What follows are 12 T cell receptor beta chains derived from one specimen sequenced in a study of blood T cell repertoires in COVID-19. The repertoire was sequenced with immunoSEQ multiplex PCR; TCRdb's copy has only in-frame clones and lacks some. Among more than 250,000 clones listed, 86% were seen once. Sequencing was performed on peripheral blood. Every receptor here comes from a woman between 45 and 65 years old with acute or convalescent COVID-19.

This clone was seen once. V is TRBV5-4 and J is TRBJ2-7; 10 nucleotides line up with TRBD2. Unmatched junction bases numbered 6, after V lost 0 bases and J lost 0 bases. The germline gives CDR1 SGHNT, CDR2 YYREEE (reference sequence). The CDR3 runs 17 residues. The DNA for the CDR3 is TGTGCCAGCAGCTTGGGGGGAGCTAGCGGGAGCTCCTACGAGCAGTACTTC. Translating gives CASSLGGASGSSYEQYF.

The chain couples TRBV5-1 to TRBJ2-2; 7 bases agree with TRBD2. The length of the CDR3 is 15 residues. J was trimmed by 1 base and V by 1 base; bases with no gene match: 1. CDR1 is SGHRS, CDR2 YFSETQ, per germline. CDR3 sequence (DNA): TGCGCCAGCAGCTTGCCTAGCGGGAACACCGGGGAGCTGTTTTTT. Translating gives CASSLPSGNTGELFF. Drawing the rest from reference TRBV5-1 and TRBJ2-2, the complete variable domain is KAGVTQTPRYLIKTRGQQVTLSCSPISGHRSVSWYQQTPGQGLQFLFEYFSETQRNKGNFPGRFSGRQFSNSRSEMNVSTLELGDSALYLCASSLPSGNTGELFFGEGSRLTVL.

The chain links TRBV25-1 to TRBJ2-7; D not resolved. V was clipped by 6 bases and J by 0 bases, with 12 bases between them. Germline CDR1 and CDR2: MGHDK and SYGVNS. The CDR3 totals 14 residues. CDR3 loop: CASREDSSSYEQYF. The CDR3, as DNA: TGTGCCAGCAGAGAAGACTCGAGCTCCTACGAGCAGTACTTC.

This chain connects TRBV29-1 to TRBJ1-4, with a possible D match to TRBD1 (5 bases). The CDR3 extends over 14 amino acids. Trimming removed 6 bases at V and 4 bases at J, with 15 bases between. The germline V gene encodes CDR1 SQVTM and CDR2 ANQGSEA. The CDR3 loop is CSVGRDRVNEKLFF. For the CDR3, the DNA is TGCAGCGTGGGAAGAGACAGAGTTAATGAAAAACTGTTTTTT.

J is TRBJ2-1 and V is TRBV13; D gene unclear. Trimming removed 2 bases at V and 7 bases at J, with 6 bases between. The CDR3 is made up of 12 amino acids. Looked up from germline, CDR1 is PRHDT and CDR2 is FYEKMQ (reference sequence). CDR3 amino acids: CASSLSGNEQFF. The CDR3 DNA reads TGTGCCAGCAGCTTATCCGGTAATGAGCAGTTCTTC.

The CDR3 nucleotides read TGTGCCAGTGGCACGTTGTCCGTAGCCTATGGCTACACCTTC. Protein: CASGTLSVAYGYTF. V is TRBV28 and J is TRBJ1-2; D unclear. This CDR3 comprises 14 residues. The germline CDR1 and CDR2 sequences are MDHEN and SYDVKM. The V and J ends lost 9 bases and 4 bases respectively, with 18 bases between them.

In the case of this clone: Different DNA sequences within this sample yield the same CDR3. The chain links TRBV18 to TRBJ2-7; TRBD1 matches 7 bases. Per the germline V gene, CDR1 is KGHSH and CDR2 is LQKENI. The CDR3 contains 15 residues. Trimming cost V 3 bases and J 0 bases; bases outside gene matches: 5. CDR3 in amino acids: CASSPSRDSSYEQYF. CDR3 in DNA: TGTGCCAGCTCACCGTCCAGGGACAGCTCCTACGAGCAGTACTTC. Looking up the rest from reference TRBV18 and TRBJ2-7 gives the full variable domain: NAGVMQNPRHLVRRRGQEARLRCSPMKGHSHVYWYRQLPEEGLKFMVYLQKENIIDESGMPKERFSAEFPKEGPSILRIQQVVRGDSAAYFCASSPSRDSSYEQYFGPGTRLTVT.

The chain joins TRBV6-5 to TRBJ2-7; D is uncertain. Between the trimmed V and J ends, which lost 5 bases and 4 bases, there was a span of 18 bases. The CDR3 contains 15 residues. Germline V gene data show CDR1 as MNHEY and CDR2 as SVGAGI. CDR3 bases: TGTGCCAGCAGTCCCGCCTCGAGGTTCCTTTACGAGCAGTACTTC. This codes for CASSPASRFLYEQYF.

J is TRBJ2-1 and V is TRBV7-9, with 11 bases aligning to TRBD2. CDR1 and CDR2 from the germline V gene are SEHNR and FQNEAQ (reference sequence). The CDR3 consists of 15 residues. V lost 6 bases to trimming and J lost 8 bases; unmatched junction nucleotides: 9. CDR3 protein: CASRGVAGGPHEQFF. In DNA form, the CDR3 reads TGTGCCAGCAGGGGTGTAGCGGGAGGGCCCCATGAGCAGTTCTTC.

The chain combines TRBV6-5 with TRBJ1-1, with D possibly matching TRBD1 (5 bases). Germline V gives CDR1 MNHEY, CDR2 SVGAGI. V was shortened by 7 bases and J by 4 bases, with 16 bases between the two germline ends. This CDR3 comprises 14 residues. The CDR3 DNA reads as TGTGCCAGCAAATCGGGGGGGGGTCGCACTGAAGCTTTCTTT. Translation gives CASKSGGGRTEAFF.

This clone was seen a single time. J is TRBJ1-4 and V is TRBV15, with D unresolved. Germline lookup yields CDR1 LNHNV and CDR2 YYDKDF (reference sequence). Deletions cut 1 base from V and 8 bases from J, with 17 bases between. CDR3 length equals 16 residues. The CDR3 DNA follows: TGTGCCACCAGCAGAGCTAAGCGCTCCTCAGAGGAAAAACTGTTTTTT. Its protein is CATSRAKRSSEEKLFF. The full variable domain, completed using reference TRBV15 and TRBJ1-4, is DAMVIQNPRYQVTQFGKPVTLSCSQTLNHNVMYWYQQKSSQAPKLLFHYYDKDFNNEADTPDNFQSRRPNTSFCFLDIRSPGLGDTAMYLCATSRAKRSSEEKLFFGSGTQLSVL.

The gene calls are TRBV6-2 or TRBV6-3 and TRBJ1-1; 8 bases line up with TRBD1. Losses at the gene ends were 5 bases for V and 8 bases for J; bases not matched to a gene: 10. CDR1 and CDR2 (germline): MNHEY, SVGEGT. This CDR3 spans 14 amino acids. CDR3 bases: TGTGCCAGCAGTAACCAGGACAGGGCGCTAGAAGCTTTCTTT. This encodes CASSNQDRALEAFF.